This TCR beta chain is drawn from a study of blood T cell repertoires in COVID-19. The assay was immunoSEQ multiplex PCR, and TCRdb's table has in-frame clones only and misses some. The top ten hold roughly 9% of the sample, which has around 170,000 clones, 88% seen once. The CDR3 is 14 amino acids. The germline V gene has CDR1 MNHEY and CDR2 SVGAGI. V was trimmed by 2 bases and J by 3 bases, leaving 11 bases between them. Sequencing was carried out using PBMCs or T cells enriched from blood (not recorded which). The receptor was derived from a woman aged 18 to 35 who had recovered from COVID-19. The chain joins TRBV6-5 to TRBJ2-7; D not resolved. Here the CDR3 DNA reads TGTGCCAGCAGTTACGAGAGGCTACACTACGAGCAGTACTTC. Amino acid sequence: CASSYERLHYEQYF.